This section outlines one T cell receptor (beta chain) sequence together with its context. This CDR3 comprises 14 residues. Germline loops: CDR1 SQVTM, CDR2 ANQGSEA. V shed 6 bases and J 4 bases; nucleotides not matched to a gene: 9. The data stem from a study of blood T cell repertoires in COVID-19. For the study at large: The United States, Italy and Spain supplied acute and convalescent COVID-19 samples.

Clones were read by immunoSEQ multiplex PCR, and TCRdb kept only the in-frame ones, dropping some. The sample has 120,000 or so clones, 85% to 90% seen once. The TCR was taken from a man older than 75 with active or convalescent COVID-19. The sample was peripheral blood. The rearrangement uses TRBV29-1 and TRBJ1-3; 7 bases are a match to TRBD1. The CDR3 DNA sequence: TGCAGCGTCTCGCCGACAGGGAGAGGAAACACCATATATTTT. Translating it yields CSVSPTGRGNTIYF.